Listed here is a single T cell receptor beta chain. The target antigen is unknown. Only in-frame clones appear in the TCRdb table, and some are missing; sequencing was by immunoSEQ multiplex PCR. Among about 110,000 clones, around 93% were seen once, and the ten largest hold 6% to 8%. The sample comes from a study of T cell responses to AZD1222 COVID-19 vaccine. Background on the study: Second doses at about 4 or about 12 weeks were pooled.

Findings of the study overall: The reported proportion of spike-specific TCRs targeting unmutated variant regions was nearly half. Of the AZD1222 recipients, only five to seven were seropositive at baseline.

V lost 6 bases and J lost 8; bases outside the gene matches: 7. Germline-derived CDR1 and CDR2 are SNHLY and FYNNEI. This CDR3 is built from 14 residues. Material: peripheral blood, obtained on day 0 of AZD1222 vaccination. This receptor was obtained from an adult in good health. The rearrangement joins TRBV2 to TRBJ2-1; the match to TRBD2 covers 10 bases. This CDR3 reads CASRGTSAAHEQFF. The CDR3 nucleotides read TGTGCCAGCAGGGGGACTAGCGCCGCTCATGAGCAGTTCTTC.